This TCR beta chain was found in a study of shared clonotypes between healthy human individuals. CCR7-negative CD45RA+ TemRA cells were pooled with CD45RO+ cells for CD8 memory. This CDR3 spans 16 amino acids. J lost 4 bases, V lost 5 bases, and 10 bases had no gene match. CDR1 MNHEY and CDR2 SMNVEV come from the germline V gene (reference sequence). Profiled with immunoSEQ multiplex PCR; TCRdb holds only in-frame clones, not every one. The sample carries 600,000 to 750,000 clones, about 92% recorded once. This receptor was identified in a man aged 18 to 29 in good health. Some clones in this sample may be carry-over from other donors' samples. This chain links TRBV27 with TRBJ2-2, with TRBD1 matching 7 bases. Input material: memory CD8+ T cells from PBMCs. Subset indicated: CD45RO+ cells pooled with CCR7-negative TemRA cells. DNA for the CDR3: TGTGCCAGCAGTACCAACAGGGGTATCGTCACCGGGGAGCTGTTTTTT. It translates to CASSTNRGIVTGELFF.